The T cell receptor (beta chain) described here comes from a study of cytomegalovirus exposure and HLA in healthy donors. General study results and limits: A likely sequencing artifact accounted for one observed cluster of highly shared sequence variants. The study found most TCR sequences rare, yet found some public TCRs in many donors.

Germline assignment: CDR1 MDHEN and CDR2 SYDVKM. After removal of 5 bases from V and 4 bases from J, the junction contained 7 bases not matched to a gene. The CDR3 loop spans 15 amino acids. Primers: 60 Vbeta forward and 13 Jbeta reverse. Data came from immunoSEQ multiplex PCR; TCRdb stores just in-frame clones and leaves some out. The sample has 130,000 to 150,000 clones, less than 80% seen once. A remark on this clone: Its target is not known.

The sequenced sample consisted of PBMCs. This sequence originates from a woman aged 45-65 years in good health and CMV-seropositive. The chain combines TRBV28 with TRBJ2-2; 7 nucleotides match TRBD1. CDR3: CASSAPGQATGELFF. The CDR3 DNA sequence: TGTGCCAGCAGTGCGCCCGGACAGGCCACCGGGGAGCTGTTTTTT.